Listed below are T cell receptor beta chains from one sample, sequenced in a study of beta chain features in type 1 diabetes. Sequencing was performed with immunoSEQ multiplex PCR; in TCRdb, only in-frame clones are kept and a portion is missing. The sample contains about 400,000 clones, around 12% of which appear only once. The sequenced sample consisted of naive CD4+ T cells from blood. The receptors were sampled from a man between 18 and 35 years old in good health. CDR3s include the opening cysteine and the closing phenylalanine or tryptophan. The order of the fields is D gene, clone size, V gene, J gene, CDR3 DNA, CDR3 protein. D genes are given only for firm matches. For some rows the clone size is stated as once, few or many, or as a class when expanded; others skip it.

D gene: -; clone size: few; V gene: TRBV15; J gene: TRBJ2-4; CDR3 DNA: TGTGCCACCAGCAGAGATATAAGTAGCCAGCCTAAAAACATTCAGTACTTC; CDR3 protein: CATSRDISSQPKNIQYF
D gene: -; clone size: -; V gene: TRBV7-5; J gene: TRBJ2-5; CDR3 DNA: TGTGCTCCCGGGTGTATAGGTGGCGAGACCCAGTACTTC; CDR3 protein: CAPGCIGGETQYF
D gene: TRBD1; clone size: -; V gene: TRBV7-3; J gene: TRBJ2-1; CDR3 DNA: TGTGCCAGCAGCCTGGGGTCGGGACAGGGGTCGAATGAGCAGTTCTTC; CDR3 protein: CASSLGSGQGSNEQFF
D gene: TRBD1; clone size: -; V gene: TRBV7-2; J gene: TRBJ2-5; CDR3 DNA: TGTGCCAGCAGCCCGGACAGGGGGCGCGTAGAGACCCAGTACTTC; CDR3 protein: CASSPDRGRVETQYF
D gene: TRBD2; clone size: few; V gene: TRBV14; J gene: TRBJ2-3; CDR3 DNA: TGTGCCAGCAGCCAAGATCTCGCGGGAGAGAGTACAGATACGCAGTATTTT; CDR3 protein: CASSQDLAGESTDTQYF
D gene: TRBD1; clone size: few; V gene: TRBV5-4; J gene: TRBJ2-2; CDR3 DNA: TGTGCCAGCAGCCAAGTGACAGGGACGGGCGGGGAGCTGTTTTTT; CDR3 protein: CASSQVTGTGGELFF
D gene: TRBD2; clone size: few; V gene: TRBV5-6; J gene: TRBJ2-5; CDR3 DNA: TGTGCCAGCAGCTTCTTGGCGGGAGTAAAAGAGACCCAGTACTTC; CDR3 protein: CASSFLAGVKETQYF
D gene: -; clone size: -; V gene: TRBV27; J gene: TRBJ2-3; CDR3 DNA: TGTGCCAGCAGACAGTTTGGGGAGGATACGCAGTATTTT; CDR3 protein: CASRQFGEDTQYF
D gene: -; clone size: few; V gene: TRBV14; J gene: TRBJ2-7; CDR3 DNA: TGTGCCAGCAGCCAAGGAGGTACCTACGAGCAGTACTTC; CDR3 protein: CASSQGGTYEQYF
D gene: TRBD1; clone size: few; V gene: TRBV5-6; J gene: TRBJ2-1; CDR3 DNA: TGTGCCAGCATCCCCGGGACAGTCCAGCATGAGCAGTTCTTC; CDR3 protein: CASIPGTVQHEQFF
D gene: TRBD2; clone size: -; V gene: TRBV7-2; J gene: TRBJ2-3; CDR3 DNA: TGTGCCAGCAGCAAACTAGCGGGGACGTCGAGGAGCACAGATACGCAGTATTTT; CDR3 protein: CASSKLAGTSRSTDTQYF
D gene: TRBD2; clone size: few; V gene: TRBV7-9; J gene: TRBJ2-7; CDR3 DNA: TGTGCCAGCAGCTCCATGGGTCTAGCGGGAACCTACGAGCAGTACTTC; CDR3 protein: CASSSMGLAGTYEQYF
D gene: -; clone size: -; V gene: TRBV14; J gene: TRBJ1-5; CDR3 DNA: TGTGCCAGCAGCCAAGGTGGGCCGGGCAATCAGCCCCAGCATTTT; CDR3 protein: CASSQGGPGNQPQHF
D gene: TRBD1; clone size: few; V gene: TRBV2; J gene: TRBJ2-6; CDR3 DNA: TGTGCCAGCGGGGGGGGACAGGGGGCGCGCGGGGCCAACGTCCTGACTTTC; CDR3 protein: CASGGGQGARGANVLTF
D gene: -; clone size: -; V gene: TRBV5-1; J gene: TRBJ2-5; CDR3 DNA: TGCGCCAGCAGGGTTGTGGCAGGGGTAACGAGAGAGACCCAGTACTTC; CDR3 protein: CASRVVAGVTRETQYF
D gene: TRBD2; clone size: -; V gene: TRBV6-1; J gene: TRBJ2-5; CDR3 DNA: TGTGCCAGCAGTGTGACTAGCGGGAGGGCCGGAGAGACCCAGTACTTC; CDR3 protein: CASSVTSGRAGETQYF
D gene: -; clone size: -; V gene: TRBV9; J gene: TRBJ1-2; CDR3 DNA: TGTGCCAGCAGCGTAGCTACCCCGGGATTTTATGGCTACACCTTC; CDR3 protein: CASSVATPGFYGYTF
D gene: TRBD1; clone size: few; V gene: TRBV6-5; J gene: TRBJ1-3; CDR3 DNA: TGTGCCAGCAGTTACTCAGGACAGGGATTTGGAAACACCATATATTTT; CDR3 protein: CASSYSGQGFGNTIYF
D gene: -; clone size: few; V gene: TRBV7-6; J gene: TRBJ2-7; CDR3 DNA: TGTGCCAGCAGCTCAAACCCCGGTCCCTCCTACGAGCAGTACTTC; CDR3 protein: CASSSNPGPSYEQYF
D gene: TRBD2; clone size: few; V gene: TRBV15; J gene: TRBJ2-7; CDR3 DNA: TGTGCCACCAGCAGGGCCCCCGGAGCGGGAGAGTCACGGGAGCAGTACTTC; CDR3 protein: CATSRAPGAGESREQYF
D gene: TRBD1; clone size: -; V gene: TRBV4-2; J gene: TRBJ2-2; CDR3 DNA: TGTGCCAGCAGCCACCGGGACAGGGGGCCCACCGGGGAGCTGTTTTTT; CDR3 protein: CASSHRDRGPTGELFF
D gene: TRBD1; clone size: -; V gene: TRBV19; J gene: TRBJ1-5; CDR3 DNA: TGTGCCAGTAGCGTAAGTGCGGGACAGATAAATCAGCCCCAGCATTTT; CDR3 protein: CASSVSAGQINQPQHF
D gene: -; clone size: many; V gene: TRBV29-1; J gene: TRBJ2-5; CDR3 DNA: TGCAGCGGTCGACAGCCCGGAGAGACCCAGTACTTC; CDR3 protein: CSGRQPGETQYF
D gene: -; clone size: few; V gene: TRBV21-1; J gene: TRBJ2-7; CDR3 DNA: TGTGCCAGCAGCAAAGGGTCGGGACAGGGGGCTTACGAGCAGTACTTC; CDR3 protein: CASSKGSGQGAYEQYF
D gene: -; clone size: few; V gene: TRBV30; J gene: TRBJ2-5; CDR3 DNA: TGTGCCTGGAGGAGCAGGGGTTTCGACCCCGAGTACTTC; CDR3 protein: CAWRSRGFDPEYF
D gene: -; clone size: few; V gene: TRBV7-2; J gene: TRBJ2-3; CDR3 DNA: TGTGCCAGCAGCTCCCAGGAAATGAATACGCAGTATTTT; CDR3 protein: CASSSQEMNTQYF
D gene: TRBD2; clone size: many; V gene: TRBV30; J gene: TRBJ2-1; CDR3 DNA: TGTGCATCGGGGGAGGGCCACCACAATGAGCAGTTCTTC; CDR3 protein: CASGEGHHNEQFF
D gene: -; clone size: few; V gene: TRBV7-2; J gene: TRBJ1-1; CDR3 DNA: TGTGCCAGCAGAATAGCAGAGAACACTGAAGCTTTCTTT; CDR3 protein: CASRIAENTEAFF
D gene: TRBD1; clone size: -; V gene: TRBV4-3; J gene: TRBJ1-1; CDR3 DNA: TGCGCCAGCCCGCGAGGGGGCTGGGTAAGAACTGAAGCTTTCTTT; CDR3 protein: CASPRGGWVRTEAFF
D gene: -; clone size: few; V gene: TRBV28; J gene: TRBJ1-5; CDR3 DNA: TGTGCCAGCAGTTCGAGGGCCCCGGGGGCCCAGCATTTT; CDR3 protein: CASSSRAPGAQHF
D gene: TRBD1; clone size: -; V gene: TRBV2; J gene: TRBJ2-7; CDR3 DNA: TGTGCCAGCGGCGCGACAGGGGGATCCGAGCAGTACTTC; CDR3 protein: CASGATGGSEQYF
D gene: TRBD1; clone size: -; V gene: TRBV30; J gene: TRBJ1-5; CDR3 DNA: TGTGCCTGGGACAGGGTAAATCAGCCCCAGCATTTT; CDR3 protein: CAWDRVNQPQHF
D gene: TRBD1; clone size: -; V gene: TRBV9; J gene: TRBJ2-3; CDR3 DNA: TGTGCCAGCACCTTCCAGGGGGGCACAGATACGCAGTATTTT; CDR3 protein: CASTFQGGTDTQYF
D gene: -; clone size: few; V gene: TRBV30; J gene: TRBJ2-1; CDR3 DNA: TGTGCCTGGAGTGTGGCGGGAAAGCAGTTCTTC; CDR3 protein: CAWSVAGKQFF
D gene: TRBD2; clone size: few; V gene: TRBV30; J gene: TRBJ2-5; CDR3 DNA: TGTGCCTGGAGTACCGGACTAGCGGGGAAGCAAGAGACCCAGTACTTC; CDR3 protein: CAWSTGLAGKQETQYF
D gene: -; clone size: -; V gene: TRBV19; J gene: TRBJ2-7; CDR3 DNA: TGTGCCAGTAGTATCGGTGGTGGGGGCCCCTACGAGCAGTACTTC; CDR3 protein: CASSIGGGGPYEQYF
D gene: -; clone size: few; V gene: TRBV9; J gene: TRBJ2-2; CDR3 DNA: TGTGCCAGCAGCGGTGGGACTCCGGCCACCGGGGAGCTGTTTTTT; CDR3 protein: CASSGGTPATGELFF
D gene: -; clone size: few; V gene: TRBV7-2; J gene: TRBJ1-2; CDR3 DNA: TGTGCCAGCAGCTTGAGGGTTAACTATGGCTACACCTTC; CDR3 protein: CASSLRVNYGYTF